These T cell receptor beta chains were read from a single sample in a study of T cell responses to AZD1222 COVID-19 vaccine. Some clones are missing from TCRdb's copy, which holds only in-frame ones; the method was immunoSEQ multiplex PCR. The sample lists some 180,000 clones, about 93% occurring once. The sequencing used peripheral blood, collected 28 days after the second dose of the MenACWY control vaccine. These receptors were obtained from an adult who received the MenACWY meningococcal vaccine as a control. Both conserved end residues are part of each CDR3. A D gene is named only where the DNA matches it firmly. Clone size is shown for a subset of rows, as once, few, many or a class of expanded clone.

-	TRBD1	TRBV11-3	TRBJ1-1	TGTGCCAGCAGCTTTACAGGGGGCAGTGAAGCTTTCTTT	CASSFTGGSEAFF
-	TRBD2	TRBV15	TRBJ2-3	TGTGCCACCAGCAGAGGTTCGGGGGGGGACACAGATACGCAGTATTTT	CATSRGSGGDTDTQYF
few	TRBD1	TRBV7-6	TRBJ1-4	TGTGCCAGCAGCCCCAGCCCTGGGACAGGTTTTGAAAAACTGTTTTTT	CASSPSPGTGFEKLFF
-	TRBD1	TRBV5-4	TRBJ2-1	TGTGCCAGCAGTAGCCGACAGGGATGGCGCAATGAGCAGTTCTTC	CASSSRQGWRNEQFF
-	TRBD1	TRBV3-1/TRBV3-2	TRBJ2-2	TGTGCCAGTGGGACAGGGGGCCGTACCGGGGAGCTGTTTTTT	CASGTGGRTGELFF
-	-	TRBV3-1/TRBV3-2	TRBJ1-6	TGTGCCAGCAGCCAAGACGGAGGACAGCTACTATCGAATTCACCCCTCCACTTT	CASSQDGGQLLSNSPLHF
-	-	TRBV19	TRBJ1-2	TGTGCCAGTAGTATGATGGCGACGGCATACTATGGCTACACCTTC	CASSMMATAYYGYTF
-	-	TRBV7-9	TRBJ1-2	TGTGCCAGCAGCCGTTCGGGCGACAACTATGGCTACACCTTC	CASSRSGDNYGYTF
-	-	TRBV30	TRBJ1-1	TGTGCCTGGAGTCCCGGACAGATGAACACTGAAGCTTTCTTT	CAWSPGQMNTEAFF
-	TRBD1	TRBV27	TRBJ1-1	TGTGCCAGCAGGTCTGGACAGGGGCGAAACACTGAAGCTTTCTTT	CASRSGQGRNTEAFF
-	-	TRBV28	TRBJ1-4	TGTGCCAGCAGCCCTAGGGGGTCCGCAACTAATGAAAAACTGTTTTTT	CASSPRGSATNEKLFF
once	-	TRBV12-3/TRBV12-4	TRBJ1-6	TGTGCCAGCAGCAACCGACAGGATTCACCCCTCCACTTT	CASSNRQDSPLHF
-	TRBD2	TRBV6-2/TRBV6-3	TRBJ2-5	TGTGCCAGCAGTTCCTCGCTCGGACTAGCGGGACCCGGGGAGACCCAGTACTTC	CASSSSLGLAGPGETQYF
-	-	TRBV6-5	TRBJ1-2	TGTGCCAGCAGCTCCCCCCGCCGGGGCTATGGCTACACCTTC	CASSSPRRGYGYTF
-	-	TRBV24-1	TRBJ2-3	TGTGCCACCAGTGATTTTGCGAGAGATACGCAGTATTTT	CATSDFARDTQYF
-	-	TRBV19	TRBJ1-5	TGTGCCAGTACTCCAGGGGCCGGCAATCAGCCCCAGCATTTT	CASTPGAGNQPQHF
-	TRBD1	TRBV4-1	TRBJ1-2	TGCGCCAGCAGCCAAGACCCCGGGACAGCTCGGTATGGCTACACCTTC	CASSQDPGTARYGYTF
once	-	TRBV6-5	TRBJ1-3	TGTGCCAGCAGTTACTCGACGCAGACTGGAAACACCATATATTTT	CASSYSTQTGNTIYF
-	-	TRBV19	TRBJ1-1	TGTGCCAGTGCACTGGGGGGGGCATACATGAACACTGAAGCTTTCTTT	CASALGGAYMNTEAFF
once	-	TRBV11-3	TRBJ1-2	TGTGCCAGCAGCTTTGTGTCGGGGAATGGCTACACCTTC	CASSFVSGNGYTF
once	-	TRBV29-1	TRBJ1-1	TGCAGCGTGGTCTATAACACTGAAGCTTTCTTT	CSVVYNTEAFF
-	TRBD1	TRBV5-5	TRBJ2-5	TGTGCCAGCAGGCCTGGACAGGGTCAAGAGACCCAGTACTTC	CASRPGQGQETQYF
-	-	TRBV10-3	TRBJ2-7	TGTGCCATTGGGACACCCTCCTACGAGCAGTACTTC	CAIGTPSYEQYF
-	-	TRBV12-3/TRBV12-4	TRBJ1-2	TGTGCCAGCAGCTTAACAGGGCGTGAGGGCTACACCTTC	CASSLTGREGYTF
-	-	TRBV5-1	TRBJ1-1	TGCGCCAGCAGCTTGGATGTCAGGGGAACTCCTAACACTGAAGCTTTCTTT	CASSLDVRGTPNTEAFF
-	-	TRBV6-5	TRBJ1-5	TGTGCCAGCAGTTACTCGGCGTATCAGCCCCAGCATTTT	CASSYSAYQPQHF
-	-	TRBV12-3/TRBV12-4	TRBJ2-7	TGTGCCAGCAGTTTGTACAGCCTGCAGTACTTC	CASSLYSLQYF
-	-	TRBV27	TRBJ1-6	TGTGCCAGCAGTTTCCGGTCCCGCCGGAGTTCACCCCTCCACTTT	CASSFRSRRSSPLHF
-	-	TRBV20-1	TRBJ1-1	TGCAGTTGTAGATGGAACACTGAAGCTTTCTTT	CSCRWNTEAFF
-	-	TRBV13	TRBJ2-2	TGTGCCAGCAGCTTAGGGGGACCCAACACCGGGGAGCTGTTTTTT	CASSLGGPNTGELFF
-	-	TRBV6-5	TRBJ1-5	TGTGCCAGCAGTTACTATGGGGGCGGTCAGCCCCAGCATTTT	CASSYYGGGQPQHF
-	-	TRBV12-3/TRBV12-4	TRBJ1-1	TGTGCCAGCAGTGCCACAGGACTTAAAGCTTTCTTT	CASSATGLKAFF
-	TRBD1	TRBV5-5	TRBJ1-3	TGTGCCAGCAGCTTGTCAGGGGGAGGAAACACCATATATTTT	CASSLSGGGNTIYF
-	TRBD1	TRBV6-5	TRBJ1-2	TGTGCCAGCAGTCCAGGGGGCGTTTTTGGCTACACCTTC	CASSPGGVFGYTF
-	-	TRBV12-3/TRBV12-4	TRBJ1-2	TGTGCCAGCAGCCGGGTGGGGGCCTATGGCTACACCTTC	CASSRVGAYGYTF
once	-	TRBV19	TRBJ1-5	TGTGCCAGTAGTCGGGGCAATCAGCCCCAGCATTTT	CASSRGNQPQHF
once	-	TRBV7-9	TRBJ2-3	TGTGCCAGCAGCTTAACGAGGGGTGCTACAGATACGCAGTATTTT	CASSLTRGATDTQYF
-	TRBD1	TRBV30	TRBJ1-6	TGTGCCTGGAGTCCCGCTCAAGGGACAGCGCCTTATAATTCACCCCTCCACTTT	CAWSPAQGTAPYNSPLHF
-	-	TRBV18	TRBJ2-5	TGTGCCAGCTCACCACGGCAGGGCGAGACCCAGTACTTC	CASSPRQGETQYF
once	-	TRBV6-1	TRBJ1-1	TGTGCCAGCAGTGAAGGGGAGGGGCGGATAGAAGCTTTCTTT	CASSEGEGRIEAFF
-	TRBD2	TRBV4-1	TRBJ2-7	TGCGCCAGCAGCCAAGCGACTAGCGGGGGTTACGAGCAGTACTTC	CASSQATSGGYEQYF
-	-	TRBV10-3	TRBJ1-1	TGTGCCATCAGTGAGGGTCCGAACACTGAAGCTTTCTTT	CAISEGPNTEAFF
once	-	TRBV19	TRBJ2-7	TGTGCCAGTAGTGCGTCCGGGACCCGCTACGAGCAGTACTTC	CASSASGTRYEQYF
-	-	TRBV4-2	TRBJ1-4	TGTGCCAGCAGCTTCCCGGAGGGTGCTGCAACTAATGAAAAACTGTTTTTT	CASSFPEGAATNEKLFF